The entry that follows covers one T cell receptor (beta chain) sequence. What it binds is not known. The data belong to a study of T-cell reconstitution after alpha-beta-depleted transplantation in children. TCRbeta library preparation incorporated unique molecular identifiers. TCRdb independently ran MiXCR on the PCR reads; one entry per CDR3 protein. The repertoire holds 200,000 to 300,000 distinct CDR3 sequences, with 20% to 30% as singletons. Study findings and constraints: In some patients, recipient T cells and intrathymic progenitors surviving conditioning explained high day-60 diversity.

Per the germline V gene, CDR1 is SGDLS and CDR2 is YYNGEE. The CDR3 spans 15 residues. Trimming took 4 bases from V and 0 from J, leaving 14 bases between them. V gene TRBV9 combines with J gene TRBJ2-7, with a possible D match to TRBD2 (5 bases). The clonotype comes from a girl aged 2 to 9 with Fanconi anemia, due to receive a stem cell transplant. The sample here was PBMCs, taken before TCRalphabeta/CD19-depleted stem cell transplant. For the CDR3, the DNA is TGTGCCAGCAGCCCCAGCGGAATACCCTCCTACGAGCAGTACTTC. It specifies CASSPSGIPSYEQYF.